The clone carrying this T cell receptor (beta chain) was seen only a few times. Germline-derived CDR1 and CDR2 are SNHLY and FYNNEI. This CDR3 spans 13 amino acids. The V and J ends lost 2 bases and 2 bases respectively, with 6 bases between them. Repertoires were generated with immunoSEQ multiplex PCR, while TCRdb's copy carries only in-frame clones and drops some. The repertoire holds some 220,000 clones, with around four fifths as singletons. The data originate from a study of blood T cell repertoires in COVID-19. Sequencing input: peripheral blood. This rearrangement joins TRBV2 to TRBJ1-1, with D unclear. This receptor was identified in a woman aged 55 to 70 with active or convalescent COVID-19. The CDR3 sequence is CASSELGNTEAFF. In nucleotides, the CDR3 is TGTGCCAGCAGTGAACTCGGTAACACTGAAGCTTTCTTT.